These T cell receptor beta chains were read from a single sample in a study of early T cells in non-severe SARS-CoV-2 infection. MiXCR, applied by TCRdb to the 5' RACE reads, yields one record per CDR3 protein. The repertoire holds approximately 97,000 distinct CDR3 sequences, with about 10% as singletons. This material consisted of whole blood, taken at baseline. The receptors come from an adult who was a healthcare worker with PCR-confirmed SARS-CoV-2 infection or an uninfected control (not recorded which). The conserved cysteine and the conserved F or W are not part of the CDR3 here.

V gene,J gene,CDR3 protein
TRBV11-2,TRBJ1-3,ASRPGGDGNTIY
TRBV5-5,TRBJ1-6,ASSWDKEPNSPLH
TRBV10-3,TRBJ2-3,AIRRTDRSTDTQY
TRBV5-4,TRBJ2-5,ASSFMQGSQETQY
TRBV5-5,TRBJ1-3,ASSLLPGNTIY
TRBV20-1,TRBJ1-2,SARARRGREANYGYT
TRBV7-9,TRBJ1-1,ASSPRMNTEAF
TRBV11-2,TRBJ1-2,ASSFLGQADGYT
TRBV11-3,TRBJ2-3,ASSPSRTKSTDTQY
TRBV29-1,TRBJ2-3,SVRGTGAGTQY
TRBV6-2/TRBV6-3,TRBJ2-3,ASNRGQGVRTDTQY